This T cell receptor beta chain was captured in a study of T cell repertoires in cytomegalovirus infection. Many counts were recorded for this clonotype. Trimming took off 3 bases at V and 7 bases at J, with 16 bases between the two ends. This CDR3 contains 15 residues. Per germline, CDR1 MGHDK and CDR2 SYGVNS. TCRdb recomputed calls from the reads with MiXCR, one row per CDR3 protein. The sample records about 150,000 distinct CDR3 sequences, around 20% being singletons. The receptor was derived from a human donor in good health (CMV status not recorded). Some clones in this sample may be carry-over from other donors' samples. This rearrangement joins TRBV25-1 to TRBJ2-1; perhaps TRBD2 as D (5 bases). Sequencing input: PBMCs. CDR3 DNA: TGTGCCAGCAGTGATATGACTATTCTTACAAATGAGCAGTTCTTC. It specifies CASSDMTILTNEQFF. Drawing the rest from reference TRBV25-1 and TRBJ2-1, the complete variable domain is EADIYQTPRYLVIGTGKKITLECSQTMGHDKMYWYQQDPGMELHLIHYSYGVNSTEKGDLSSESTVSRIRTEHFPLTLESARPSHTSQYLCASSDMTILTNEQFFGPGTRLTVL.